The 21 T cell receptor beta chains in this list originate from one sample, sequenced in a study of Tregs in tolerant kidney transplant recipients. Some clones are missing from TCRdb's copy, which holds only in-frame ones; the method was immunoSEQ multiplex PCR. Of 100,000 to 130,000 clones listed, 90% were seen once; the top ten hold nearly 0.35%. Sequenced here: CD4+ T cells from blood, sampled before the transplant. All receptors derive from a human donor who received a combined kidney and bone marrow transplant.

This clone was counted a few times. The chain links TRBV7-9 to TRBJ2-1, with 12 bases matching TRBD2. This CDR3 has 15 amino acids. Per germline, CDR1 SEHNR and CDR2 FQNEAQ (reference sequence). The V gene end was trimmed by 4 bases and the J gene end by 8 bases; junction bases not matched to a gene: 6. The CDR3 DNA sequence: TGTGCCAGCAGCTCTATACTAGCGGGAGGACATGAGCAGTTCTTC. Its translation: CASSSILAGGHEQFF.

V is TRBV11-2 and J is TRBJ1-4; D is possibly TRBD1 (5 bases). Looked up from germline, CDR1 is SGHAT and CDR2 is FQNNGV. Trimming left V 3 bases short and J 13 bases short, with 12 bases between. The CDR3 length is 12 residues. The CDR3: CASSLRGDGLFF. The CDR3 nucleotides read TGTGCCAGCAGCTTGCGGGGGGATGGACTGTTTTTT.

To note about this clone: This CDR3 is also generated by other DNA sequences in the sample. V gene TRBV18 combines with J gene TRBJ2-3; no firm D call. The V and J ends lost 3 bases and 3 bases respectively, with 4 bases between them. Germline CDR1 KGHSH, CDR2 LQKENI. The CDR3 contains 12 residues. The CDR3 sequence is CASSPATDTQYF. As DNA, the CDR3 is TGTGCCAGCTCACCTGCGACAGATACGCAGTATTTT.

This chain uses TRBV28 with TRBJ1-2; TRBD1 matches at 11 bases. J was trimmed by 4 bases and V by 3 bases; bases with no gene match: 7. CDR1 MDHEN and CDR2 SYDVKM come from the germline V gene. This CDR3 spans 16 amino acids. Written as DNA, the CDR3 is TGTGCCAGCAGTTTTCACCGGGACAGGGGGGCCTATGGCTACACCTTC. It codes for CASSFHRDRGAYGYTF.

This chain connects TRBV28 to TRBJ2-2; 7 bases line up with TRBD2. This CDR3 is 14 amino acids long. Germline V gene data show CDR1 as MDHEN and CDR2 as SYDVKM. The ends lost 6 bases at V and 7 bases at J; junction bases unmatched: 8. CDR3 sequence reads: CASRSPGEGGELFF. CDR3 sequence (DNA): TGTGCCAGCAGGTCCCCGGGGGAGGGCGGGGAGCTGTTTTTT.

The chain links TRBV9 to TRBJ2-7; TRBD1 agrees at 9 bases. Trimming cost V 3 bases and J 1 base; bases outside gene matches: 8. This CDR3 has 16 amino acids. The germline CDR1 and CDR2 sequences are SGDLS and YYNGEE. The CDR3 DNA sequence: TGTGCCAGCAGCGCCCTCCCCGGGACAGGGTCCTACGAGCAGTACTTC. Encoded protein: CASSALPGTGSYEQYF.

The genes are TRBV28 and TRBJ1-2; 9 nucleotides match TRBD1. Germline V gives CDR1 MDHEN, CDR2 SYDVKM. The J segment lost 8 bases and the V segment lost 6 bases, leaving 7 bases of the junction unmatched. The CDR3 is 13 residues long. CDR3 sequence: CASRFGTGSGYTF. Here the CDR3 DNA reads TGTGCCAGCAGATTCGGGACAGGGAGCGGCTACACCTTC.

This rearrangement joins TRBV27 to TRBJ2-5; 12 bases line up with TRBD1. The V gene's germline CDR1 is MNHEY and CDR2 SMNVEV (reference sequence). This CDR3 comprises 15 residues. The J segment lost 4 bases and the V segment lost 6 bases, leaving 6 bases of the junction unmatched. This CDR3 is CASRLGQGAGETQYF. CDR3 bases: TGTGCCAGCAGACTGGGACAGGGGGCGGGAGAGACCCAGTACTTC.

The V and J genes are TRBV28 and TRBJ1-5; TRBD1 matches 7 bases. The germline gives CDR1 MDHEN, CDR2 SYDVKM. The CDR3 runs to 16 residues. Trimming removed 11 bases from V and 6 bases from J; junction bases left unmatched: 19. The CDR3 reads CAVTPEDRRWSQPQHF. CDR3 DNA sequence: TGTGCCGTAACTCCCGAGGACAGGCGGTGGAGTCAGCCCCAGCATTTT. The variable domain in full, with the rest retrieved from reference TRBV28 and TRBJ1-5, is DVKVTQSSRYLVKRTGEKVFLECVQDMDHENMFWYRQDPGLGLRLIYFSYDVKMKEKGDIPEGYSVSREKKERFSLILESASTNQTSMYLCAVTPEDRRWSQPQHFGDGTRLSIL.

The chain carries TRBV5-6 and TRBJ2-1; D gene ambiguous. The germline V and J ends were trimmed by 0 bases and 3 bases, with 10 bases remaining between them. Per the germline V gene, CDR1 is SGHDT and CDR2 is YYEEEE. The CDR3 covers 15 residues. The CDR3 spells CASSLVYNNYNEQFF. The DNA of the CDR3 is TGTGCCAGCAGCTTGGTTTACAACAACTACAATGAGCAGTTCTTC.

The chain couples TRBV7-2 to TRBJ1-1; maybe TRBD1 (5 bases). This CDR3 has 16 amino acids. V was shortened by 0 bases and J by 2 bases, with 13 bases between the two germline ends. The germline gives CDR1 SGHTA, CDR2 FQGNSA. The CDR3 bases are TGTGCCAGCAGCTTAGCTTCGACAGTAAAAAACACTGAAGCTTTCTTT. The encoded protein is CASSLASTVKNTEAFF.

This rearrangement joins TRBV14 to TRBJ2-7; 8 nucleotides line up with TRBD1. Trimming removed 1 base from V and 0 bases from J; junction bases left unmatched: 5. The CDR3 covers 16 residues. Germline loops: CDR1 SGHDN, CDR2 FVKESK. The CDR3 DNA reads as TGTGCCAGCAGCCAAGCCCACGGACAGGGCTCCTACGAGCAGTACTTC. This codes for CASSQAHGQGSYEQYF.

V gene TRBV7-2 combines with J gene TRBJ1-1; the D is unclear. V lost 5 bases and J lost 9, with 16 bases in between. The CDR3 extends over 13 amino acids. Germline V lookup: CDR1 SGHTA, CDR2 FQGNSA. CDR3 residues: CASSVSQHLQAFF. CDR3 nucleotide sequence: TGTGCCAGCAGCGTCTCACAGCACCTCCAAGCTTTCTTT.

The chain employs TRBV18 and TRBJ2-1; D perhaps matches TRBD2 (5 bases). V lost 3 bases to trimming and J lost 15 bases, with 15 bases between them. Germline lookup yields CDR1 KGHSH and CDR2 LQKENI. The CDR3 is 12 residues long. The CDR3 reads CASSPRTGMGFF. The CDR3 DNA is TGTGCCAGCTCACCGCGGACGGGGATGGGGTTCTTC.

This chain joins TRBV5-1 and TRBJ1-2; 7 nucleotides align to TRBD1. This CDR3 region has 16 residues. The V segment lost 1 base and the J segment 6 bases; nucleotides outside the gene matches: 12. CDR1 is SGHRS, CDR2 YFSETQ, per germline. CDR3 nucleotides: TGCGCCAGCAGCTTGTATGGGCAGGGGGATGCCGATGGCTACACCTTC. As protein: CASSLYGQGDADGYTF. Complete variable domain (other parts from reference TRBV5-1 and TRBJ1-2): KAGVTQTPRYLIKTRGQQVTLSCSPISGHRSVSWYQQTPGQGLQFLFEYFSETQRNKGNFPGRFSGRQFSNSRSEMNVSTLELGDSALYLCASSLYGQGDADGYTFGSGTRLTVV.

This chain connects TRBV11-3 to TRBJ1-1; no definite D call. The germline CDR1 and CDR2 sequences are SGHNT and YENEEA. V lost 5 bases to trimming and J lost 3 bases, with 10 bases between them. This CDR3 is built from 13 residues. CDR3 in DNA: TGTGCCAGCAGCCAATGGAGTGACACTGAAGCTTTCTTT. This encodes CASSQWSDTEAFF. The full variable domain, its missing parts supplied by reference TRBV11-3 and TRBJ1-1, is EAGVVQSPRYKIIEKKQPVAFWCNPISGHNTLYWYLQNLGQGPELLIRYENEEAVDDSQLPKDRFSAERLKGVDSTLKIQPAELGDSAVYLCASSQWSDTEAFFGQGTRLTVV.

V usage is TRBV10-1 and J usage is TRBJ1-2; no reliable D call. The CDR3 has 17 amino acids. CDR1 WNHNN and CDR2 SYGVQD come from the germline V gene (reference sequence). The V end was cut by 6 bases, the J end by 6 bases, with 26 bases between. In DNA form, the CDR3 reads TGCGCCAGCAGCCCCCTAGTAGCCCCGGGAGGGAGGGATGGCTACACCTTC. Amino acid sequence: CASSPLVAPGGRDGYTF.

The rearrangement uses TRBV5-1 and TRBJ1-4; 9 bases match TRBD1. Trimming cost V 4 bases and J 4 bases; bases outside gene matches: 8. The CDR3 runs to 16 residues. Germline CDR1 reads SGHRS; CDR2 reads YFSETQ. In DNA form, the CDR3 reads TGCGCCAGCAGCGCATCACCGGGACAGGGTAATGAAAAACTGTTTTTT. Amino acid sequence: CASSASPGQGNEKLFF. Complete variable domain (other parts from reference TRBV5-1 and TRBJ1-4): KAGVTQTPRYLIKTRGQQVTLSCSPISGHRSVSWYQQTPGQGLQFLFEYFSETQRNKGNFPGRFSGRQFSNSRSEMNVSTLELGDSALYLCASSASPGQGNEKLFFGSGTQLSVL.

The chain employs TRBV2 and TRBJ1-6, with 8 bases identical to TRBD1. The CDR3 extends over 16 amino acids. J was trimmed by 3 bases and V by 6 bases; bases with no gene match: 7. The germline CDR1 and CDR2 sequences are SNHLY and FYNNEI. CDR3 residues: CASRVSGTGYNSPLHF. The CDR3 nucleotides read TGTGCCAGCAGGGTATCCGGGACAGGCTATAATTCACCCCTCCACTTT. The variable domain in full, with the rest retrieved from reference TRBV2 and TRBJ1-6, is EPEVTQTPSHQVTQMGQEVILRCVPISNHLYFYWYRQILGQKVEFLVSFYNNEISEKSEIFDDQFSVERPDGSNFTLKIRSTKLEDSAMYFCASRVSGTGYNSPLHFGNGTRLTVT.

J is TRBJ2-7 and V is TRBV7-2; TRBD1 matches 8 bases. J was trimmed by 3 bases and V by 1 base; bases with no gene match: 2. The CDR3 covers 14 residues. Germline CDR1 is SGHTA and CDR2 is FQGNSA. CDR3 in amino acids: CASSLGTGNYEQYF. CDR3 sequence (DNA): TGTGCCAGCAGCTTAGGGACAGGGAACTACGAGCAGTACTTC. Complete variable domain (other parts from reference TRBV7-2 and TRBJ2-7): GAGVSQSPSNKVTEKGKDVELRCDPISGHTALYWYRQSLGQGLEFLIYFQGNSAPDKSGLPSDRFSAERTGGSVSTLTIQRTQQEDSAVYLCASSLGTGNYEQYFGPGTRLTVT.

This chain joins TRBV19 and TRBJ1-1, with D perhaps matching TRBD1 (6 bases). V was cut by 5 bases and J by 4 bases, with 14 bases left in between. The CDR3 consists of 14 residues. Germline values: CDR1 LNHDA, CDR2 SQIVND (reference sequence). In DNA form, the CDR3 reads TGTGCCAGTAGTCCTTGGGGGGGCGGCACTGAAGCTTTCTTT. Amino acids: CASSPWGGGTEAFF.